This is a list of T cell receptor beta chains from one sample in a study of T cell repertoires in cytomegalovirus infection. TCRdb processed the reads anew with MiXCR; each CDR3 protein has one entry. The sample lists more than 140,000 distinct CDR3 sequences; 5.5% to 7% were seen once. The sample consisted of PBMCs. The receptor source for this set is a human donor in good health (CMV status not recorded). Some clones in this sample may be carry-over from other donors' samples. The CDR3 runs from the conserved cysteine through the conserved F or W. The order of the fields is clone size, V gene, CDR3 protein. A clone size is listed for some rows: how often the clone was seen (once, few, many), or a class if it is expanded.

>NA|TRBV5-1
CASSLRLAGDDNEQFF
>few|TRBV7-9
CASSNGQGRNSPLHF
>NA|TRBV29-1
CSVALETQYF
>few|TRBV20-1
CSAPRGSNNSPLHF
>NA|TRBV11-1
CASSLRAGGGTEVFF
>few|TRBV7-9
CASSLSSGGAGEKLFF
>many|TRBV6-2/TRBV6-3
CASSYRGYEQFF
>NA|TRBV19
CASSIGWGTEAFF
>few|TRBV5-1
CASSLGRAGRAEAFF
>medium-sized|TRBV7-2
CASSLDIRNTGELFF
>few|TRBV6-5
CASSPMSGGQSNQPQHF
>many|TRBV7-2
CASSHGQENSPLHF
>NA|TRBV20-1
CSARPLTGGETQYF
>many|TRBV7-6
CASSLNSFNSPLHF
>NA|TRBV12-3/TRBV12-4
CASSFAPGGGYTF
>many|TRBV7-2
CASSLRTGIMNTEAFF